Below are 6 T cell receptor beta chains sequenced from a single sample in a study of T cell responses to AZD1222 COVID-19 vaccine. The data were produced by immunoSEQ multiplex PCR, yet TCRdb's version contains in-frame clones alone and is incomplete. Of some 110,000 clones listed, more than 80% were seen once; the top ten hold 3.5% to 5%. The specimen comprised peripheral blood, sampled on day 0 of AZD1222 vaccination. The origin of the receptors is an adult in good health.

The chain employs TRBV27 and TRBJ2-7, with 7 bases fitting TRBD1. The CDR3 is 14 residues long. The V gene's germline CDR1 is MNHEY and CDR2 SMNVEV (reference sequence). Trimming at V came to 5 bases and at J to 3 bases, leaving 7 bases not matched to a gene. The CDR3, as DNA: TGTGCCAGCAGTCATCCAGGGGGTGGCTACGAGCAGTACTTC. It codes for CASSHPGGGYEQYF.

The chain has TRBV27 and TRBJ1-6, with D possibly TRBD1 on 5 matching bases. CDR1 is MNHEY, CDR2 SMNVEV, per germline (reference sequence). V was clipped by 3 bases and J by 8 bases, with 14 bases between them. The CDR3 extends over 15 amino acids. CDR3 in DNA: TGTGCCAGCAGTTTCCAGCAGGGCGAGGATTCACCCCTCCACTTT. It encodes CASSFQQGEDSPLHF.

This clone appeared a single time. This chain uses TRBV7-3 with TRBJ2-2; 11 bases match TRBD1. The CDR3 is 15 amino acids. Germline V gene data show CDR1 as SGHTA and CDR2 as FQGTGA. Unmatched junction bases numbered 4, after V lost 5 bases and J lost 5 bases. CDR3 sequence (DNA): TGTGCCAGCAGCCGCGGGACAGGGGGAACCGGGGAGCTGTTTTTT. The encoded protein is CASSRGTGGTGELFF.

This chain joins TRBV29-1 and TRBJ2-5; 7 nucleotides match TRBD2. The V segment lost 6 bases and the J segment 5 bases; nucleotides outside the gene matches: 9. The CDR3 is made up of 13 amino acids. CDR1 and CDR2 from the germline V gene are SQVTM and ANQGSEA. CDR3 amino acids: CSVSGRVRETQYF. The CDR3 DNA is TGCAGCGTCTCTGGGAGGGTCCGGGAGACCCAGTACTTC.

The V gene is TRBV7-9, the J gene TRBJ2-1; TRBD2 matches 8 bases. CDR3 size: 15 residues. Looked up from germline, CDR1 is SEHNR and CDR2 is FQNEAQ (reference sequence). With V trimmed by 3 bases and J by 8 bases, 9 bases remained unmatched. The CDR3 DNA reads TGTGCCAGCAGCTTTTTTGCGCGGGAGGTGGATGAGCAGTTCTTC. Protein: CASSFFAREVDEQFF.

The chain uses TRBV11-2 and TRBJ1-1; tentative D call: TRBD1 (5 bases). The V gene lost 1 base and the J gene lost 4 bases, with 10 bases spanning the gap. CDR1 and CDR2 from the germline V gene are SGHAT and FQNNGV. The CDR3 length is 14 residues. CDR3 coding DNA: TGTGCCAGCAGCTTAGTTTCGGGACGCACTGAAGCTTTCTTT. This translates into CASSLVSGRTEAFF. The full variable domain, its missing parts supplied by reference TRBV11-2 and TRBJ1-1, is EAGVAQSPRYKIIEKRQSVAFWCNPISGHATLYWYQQILGQGPKLLIQFQNNGVVDDSQLPKDRFSAERLKGVDSTLKIQPAKLEDSAVYLCASSLVSGRTEAFFGQGTRLTVV.